This T cell receptor beta chain came from a study of T cell clones after liver transplantation. In the study overall: Immunosuppression withdrawal was tried within 2 years after liver transplantation in this trial. HCV positivity affected three of eight recipients; the rest lacked autoimmune or viral indications. Study-wide points: Donor-reactive sequences fell more than third party-reactive ones, suggesting partial deletion. These preliminary findings come from unstandardized post-transplant sampling times.

CDR3 length: 13 amino acids. Trimming removed 4 bases from V and 3 bases from J, with 7 bases in between. The germline V gene encodes CDR1 MNHEY and CDR2 SMNVEV (reference sequence). Worth noting for this clone: What it binds is unknown.

Clones were read by immunoSEQ multiplex PCR, and TCRdb kept only the in-frame ones, dropping some. Of approximately 9,300 clones listed, approximately 68% were seen once; the top ten hold roughly a fifth. The receptor's source is a human patient who received a liver transplant. Part of the T cell pool may stem from the graft donor. This chain joins TRBV27 and TRBJ1-5; D perhaps matches TRBD1 (5 bases). Sequencing was performed on CD8+ T cells from blood, taken at the approximately 15-month timepoint. This CDR3 reads CASSWGYNQPQHF. In nucleotides, the CDR3 is TGTGCCAGCAGTTGGGGGTACAATCAGCCCCAGCATTTT.